This is a list of T cell receptor beta chains from one sample in a study of T cells expressing NK-cell markers. With the 5' RACE reads reprocessed, TCRdb shows one record per CDR3 protein and no DNA. The listing contains more than 400,000 distinct CDR3 sequences. Material for sequencing was blood T cells: a sorted CD56 or NKG2C T cell subset, CD4+ or CD8+ T cells, or bulk PBMC T cells (not recorded which). The origin of the receptors is a woman aged 18 to 75 in good health. Both conserved end residues are part of each CDR3. The order of the fields is V gene, J gene, CDR3 protein.

>TRBV6-5|TRBJ2-5
CASSYSGTGIRETQYF
>TRBV6-5|TRBJ2-5
CASSYGQGRLETQYF
>TRBV28|TRBJ2-2
CASSFRGARAGELFF
>TRBV11-2|TRBJ2-1
CASSLVLGGTSGESSYNEQFF
>TRBV5-1|TRBJ1-2
CASSLTGRSYGYTF
>TRBV28|TRBJ2-3
CASSPRLAGGRDTQYF
>TRBV12-3/TRBV12-4|TRBJ1-1
CASRRSRGPNTEAFF
>TRBV7-9|TRBJ2-5
CASSPRASQETQYF
>TRBV3-1|TRBJ2-6
CASSQGFGVAPSGANVLTF
>TRBV4-2|TRBJ2-2
CASSRTSGPLTGELFF
>TRBV7-9|TRBJ1-4
CASSARQVPFGLFF
>TRBV19|TRBJ1-2
CASSPPTGHYGYTF
>TRBV15|TRBJ2-1
CATLPSGVPYNEQFF
>TRBV12-3/TRBV12-4|TRBJ1-2
CASSIQGAPRGYTF
>TRBV29-1|TRBJ2-1
CSVEVGLSGANNEQFF
>TRBV20-1|TRBJ1-5
CSAESGGAPNQPQHF
>TRBV19|TRBJ2-7
CASSPGQETYEQYF
>TRBV6-1|TRBJ1-5
CASSRQGDQPQHF
>TRBV5-1|TRBJ2-1
CASTVTSGYNEQFF
>TRBV6-5|TRBJ2-2
CASSSLGQITGELFF
>TRBV20-1|TRBJ2-7
CSARDGFAYEQYF
>TRBV19|TRBJ2-7
CASSTVTSGAYEQYF
>TRBV11-2|TRBJ2-1
CASSPSLGAGGADNEQFF
>TRBV5-1|TRBJ1-1
CASSLAPPESPEAFF
>TRBV20-1|TRBJ1-1
CSARDLVGTANTEAFF
>TRBV18|TRBJ1-1
CASSPNANTEAFF
>TRBV29-1|TRBJ2-7
CSIRTGVTYEQYF
>TRBV12-3/TRBV12-4|TRBJ2-5
CASSLGGALTGETQYF
>TRBV7-2|TRBJ2-2
CASSLVLAGAGELFF
>TRBV11-2|TRBJ1-2
CASSPPGAYLIYGYTF
>TRBV27|TRBJ1-2
CASRLIGREPYGYTF
>TRBV5-1|TRBJ1-2
CASSPSTGVSGYTF
>TRBV27|TRBJ2-3
CASSPPGASTDTQYF
>TRBV21-1|TRBJ2-5
CASSPPRQGSMVQETQYF
>TRBV24-1|TRBJ2-1
CATSAFSGGSSYNEQFF
>TRBV18|TRBJ2-3
CASSPPGLAGTDTQYF
>TRBV20-1|TRBJ2-2
CSARAPSGEINTGELFF
>TRBV10-3|TRBJ2-2
CAISEGPPGELFF
>TRBV27|TRBJ2-3
CASGGRHITDTQYF
>TRBV5-1|TRBJ1-1
CASSLAGARGNTEAFF
>TRBV20-1|TRBJ1-2
CSATGGMNYGYTF
>TRBV29-1|TRBJ1-2
CSVEQDKGLNGYTF
>TRBV6-1|TRBJ2-7
CASSPPGTGGSEQYF
>TRBV7-2|TRBJ2-1
CASSSLGNNEQFF
>TRBV4-2|TRBJ2-7
CASSPEGQGARYEQYF
>TRBV28|TRBJ1-6
CASSLRDGNNSPLHF
>TRBV20-1|TRBJ2-4
CSARNAGRVRNIQYF
>TRBV25-1|TRBJ2-7
CASSTSRTYEQYF